This T cell receptor beta chain comes out of a study of T cell clones after liver transplantation. About this clone itself: Its target is not known.

Study-level findings and limits: Conclusions were preliminary, with small, heterogeneous patient groups.

Trimming took off 0 bases at V and 2 bases at J, with 8 bases between the two ends. Germline CDR1 and CDR2: SQVTM and ANQGSEA. The CDR3 sequence is 13 residues long. Here immunoSEQ multiplex PCR was the method, and the copy in TCRdb shows in-frame clones only, minus some. The repertoire holds 31,000 or so clones, around 94% seen once, with more than 25% in the top ten. The input for sequencing was CD8+ T cells from blood, taken 12 months after liver transplant. This sequence joins TRBV29-1 and TRBJ2-7, with unresolved D. The source of this sequence is a human patient who received a liver transplant. Some T cells may have come from the graft donor. CDR3 nucleotide sequence: TGCAGCGTTGAAGATCAGGAACCCTACGAGCAGTACTTC. Translated, it gives CSVEDQEPYEQYF.